The 17 T cell receptor beta chains below come from one sample, sequenced in a study of T cells in localized non-small cell lung cancer. Sequencing used immunoSEQ multiplex PCR; TCRdb keeps in-frame clones, though not all of them. The data contain roughly 20,000 clones, roughly 80% of them singletons. This specimen was peripheral blood, taken before any cancer treatment. The receptors derive from a man between 35 and 75 years old with stage I lung adenocarcinoma.

The CDR3 nucleotides read TGTGCCAGTAGTATCGGGACAGGGGGGGACACTGAAGCTTTCTTT. As protein: CASSIGTGGDTEAFF. This chain joins TRBV19 and TRBJ1-1; TRBD1 agrees at 11 bases. Germline V gene lookup returns CDR1 LNHDA and CDR2 SQIVND (reference sequence). The junction had 3 bases not matched to a gene; V was cut back by 3 bases and J by 3 bases. There are 15 residues in the CDR3.

This chain connects TRBV5-1 to TRBJ1-2; D unclear. This CDR3 has 15 amino acids. V was trimmed by 0 bases and J by 8 bases, leaving 17 bases between them. Germline CDR1 is SGHRS and CDR2 is YFSETQ. CDR3 bases: TGCGCCAGCAGCTTGGTGTCCTCAGGAGCGGGGGGCTACACCTTC. Residues: CASSLVSSGAGGYTF.

This chain joins TRBV5-1 and TRBJ2-7; TRBD2 might be the D (5 bases). Germline-derived CDR1 and CDR2 are SGHRS and YFSETQ. The V and J ends lost 5 bases and 3 bases respectively, with 18 bases between them. The CDR3 runs to 15 residues. The CDR3 coding sequence is TGCGCCAGCAGTCTGGGAGACGCCGGCGGCTACGAGCAGTACTTC. Residues: CASSLGDAGGYEQYF.

This clone appeared a few times. The genes are TRBV14 and TRBJ2-7; TRBD1 aligns across 9 bases. The CDR3 is 16 residues long. V gave up 2 bases and J gave up 3 bases; unmatched junction bases: 8. CDR1 SGHDN and CDR2 FVKESK come from the germline V gene. This CDR3 is CASSQNLQGAFYEQYF. The DNA for the CDR3 is TGTGCCAGCAGCCAAAACTTACAGGGGGCGTTCTACGAGCAGTACTTC.

The chain links TRBV5-1 to TRBJ2-5, with D hard to call. Germline V gives CDR1 SGHRS, CDR2 YFSETQ. The CDR3 extends over 16 amino acids. V dropped 0 bases and J dropped 2 bases, with 14 bases sitting between them. The CDR3, as DNA: TGCGCCAGCAGCTTGGAGGGTCTCCAGGTGCAAGAGACCCAGTACTTC. Amino acids: CASSLEGLQVQETQYF. Filled out from reference TRBV5-1 and TRBJ2-5, the complete variable domain reads KAGVTQTPRYLIKTRGQQVTLSCSPISGHRSVSWYQQTPGQGLQFLFEYFSETQRNKGNFPGRFSGRQFSNSRSEMNVSTLELGDSALYLCASSLEGLQVQETQYFGPGTRLLVL.

This chain joins TRBV10-3 and TRBJ2-5; D tentatively reads TRBD1 or TRBD2 (5 bases each). Trimming pared 8 bases from V and 2 bases from J, leaving 21 bases between. Germline V gene sequence: CDR1 ENHRY, CDR2 SYGVKD. This CDR3 spans 16 amino acids. For the CDR3, the DNA is TGTGCCATCGGGGGAACCCGGTCTCTCGCACAAGAGACCCAGTACTTC. Translating gives CAIGGTRSLAQETQYF.

The gene calls are TRBV15 and TRBJ2-1; D gene uncertain. CDR3 size: 15 residues. Germline-derived CDR1 and CDR2 are LNHNV and YYDKDF (reference sequence). The germline V and J ends were trimmed by 3 bases and 0 bases, with 9 bases remaining between them. CDR3 sequence reads: CATSSELGSYNEQFF. CDR3 in DNA: TGTGCCACCAGCAGTGAGTTGGGCTCCTACAATGAGCAGTTCTTC.

The rearrangement links TRBV6-5 to TRBJ2-5; 8 nucleotides agree with TRBD2. The CDR3 is 15 amino acids. V lost 0 bases, J lost 4 bases, and 4 bases stayed unmatched. Germline V gives CDR1 MNHEY, CDR2 SVGAGI. The CDR3 DNA follows: TGTGCCAGCAGTTACTCGCGGGGGGCGGGAGAGACCCAGTACTTC. Translating gives CASSYSRGAGETQYF.

The chain recombines TRBV6-5 with TRBJ1-4; D unclear. The CDR3 extends over 14 amino acids. Germline V lookup: CDR1 MNHEY, CDR2 SVGAGI. V gave up 8 bases and J gave up 10 bases, with 20 bases separating them. The CDR3 protein is CASGSPGSGGKLFF. The CDR3 DNA reads as TGTGCCAGCGGTTCACCGGGGTCCGGTGGAAAACTGTTTTTT.

This chain links TRBV19 with TRBJ1-4; D gene uncertain. The CDR3 extends over 14 amino acids. Germline V gene lookup returns CDR1 LNHDA and CDR2 SQIVND (reference sequence). The V end lost 4 bases, the J end lost 5 bases, and 11 bases lay between the germline ends. CDR3 in amino acids: CASSRGLLNEKLFF. The CDR3 DNA is TGTGCCAGTAGTAGAGGGCTGCTAAATGAAAAACTGTTTTTT.

The rearrangement joins TRBV4-2 to TRBJ2-7, with 10 positions matching TRBD2. With V trimmed by 0 bases and J by 2 bases, 4 bases remained unmatched. Germline CDR1 LGHNA, CDR2 YNFKEQ. The CDR3 consists of 16 residues. CDR3 protein: CASSQDPLAGAYEQYF. In DNA, the CDR3 is TGTGCCAGCAGCCAAGATCCCCTAGCGGGAGCCTACGAGCAGTACTTC.

The V call is TRBV5-8, the J call TRBJ1-5; the D is unclear. This CDR3 is built from 13 residues. Germline V gene data show CDR1 as SGHTS and CDR2 as YDEGEE. Deletions cut 0 bases from V and 6 bases from J, with 7 bases between. CDR3 amino acids: CASSLERTQPQHF. The CDR3, as DNA: TGTGCCAGCAGCTTGGAGCGGACTCAGCCCCAGCATTTT.

The chain employs TRBV28 and TRBJ1-4; a weak D match, TRBD1 (6 bases). The germline V and J ends were trimmed by 6 bases and 4 bases, with 12 bases remaining between them. This CDR3 is built from 14 residues. Germline V gene sequence: CDR1 MDHEN, CDR2 SYDVKM. The CDR3 DNA is TGTGCCAGCAGACGGACAGCCCTTAATGAAAAACTGTTTTTT. It codes for CASRRTALNEKLFF.

This rearrangement joins TRBV28 to TRBJ2-7, with D perhaps matching TRBD1 or TRBD2 (5 bases each). Germline V gene data show CDR1 as MDHEN and CDR2 as SYDVKM. V lost 5 bases to trimming and J lost 1 base, with 9 bases between them. This CDR3 contains 13 residues. The CDR3 sequence is CASSTGPSYEQYF. The CDR3 bases are TGTGCCAGCAGTACGGGACCGTCCTACGAGCAGTACTTC.

The table lists this clone with a count of one. The J gene is TRBJ2-3, the V gene TRBV29-1; 11 nucleotides line up with TRBD2. J gave up 0 bases and V 8 bases, and 4 bases lay outside the gene matches. CDR1 and CDR2 (germline): SQVTM, ANQGSEA. CDR3 size: 14 residues. The CDR3 loop is CSTRLAGSTDTQYF. The CDR3 DNA reads as TGCAGCACGCGACTAGCGGGAAGCACAGATACGCAGTATTTT.

The chain has TRBV6-6 and TRBJ1-2; the match to TRBD1 covers 7 bases. The CDR3 spans 15 residues. From germline, CDR1 is MNHNY and CDR2 SVGAGI (reference sequence). V lost 4 bases and J lost 5; bases outside the gene matches: 10. The CDR3 sequence is CASSLTGVGVYGYTF. Written as DNA, the CDR3 is TGTGCCAGCAGTTTAACAGGGGTTGGGGTATATGGCTACACCTTC.

The chain has TRBV27 and TRBJ2-6; D is undetermined. The V gene lost 5 bases and the J gene lost 0 bases, with 8 bases spanning the gap. Germline assignment: CDR1 MNHEY and CDR2 SMNVEV (reference sequence). The CDR3 sequence is 15 residues long. CDR3: CASSKLSSGANVLTF. The CDR3 nucleotides are TGTGCCAGCAGTAAACTTTCCTCTGGGGCCAACGTCCTGACTTTC.